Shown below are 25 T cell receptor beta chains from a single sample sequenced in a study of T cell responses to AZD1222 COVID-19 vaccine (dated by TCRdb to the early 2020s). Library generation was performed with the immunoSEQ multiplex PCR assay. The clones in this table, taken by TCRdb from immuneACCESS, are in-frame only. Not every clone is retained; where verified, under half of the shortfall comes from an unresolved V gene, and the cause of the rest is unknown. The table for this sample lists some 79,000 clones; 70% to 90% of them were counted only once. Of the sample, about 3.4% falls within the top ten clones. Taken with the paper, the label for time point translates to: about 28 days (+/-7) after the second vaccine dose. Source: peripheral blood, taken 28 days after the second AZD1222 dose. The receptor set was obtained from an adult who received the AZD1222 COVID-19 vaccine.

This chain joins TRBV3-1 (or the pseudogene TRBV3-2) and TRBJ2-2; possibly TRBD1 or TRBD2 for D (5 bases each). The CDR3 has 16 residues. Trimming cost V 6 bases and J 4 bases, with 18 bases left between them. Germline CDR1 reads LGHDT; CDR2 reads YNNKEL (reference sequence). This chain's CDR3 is CASSRVGTRGTGELFF. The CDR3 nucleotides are TGTGCCAGCAGTCGGGTGGGGACGAGGGGCACCGGGGAGCTGTTTTTT.

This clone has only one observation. CDR3 in amino acids: CASSNGRGNTEAFF. CDR3 nucleotide sequence: TGTGCCAGCAGTAACGGCAGGGGGAACACTGAAGCTTTCTTT. This sequence joins TRBV6-2 or TRBV6-3 and TRBJ1-1; D perhaps matches TRBD1 (6 bases). This CDR3 has 14 residues. With 5 bases removed from V and 1 base from J, the gap between germline ends came to 11 bases. CDR1 and CDR2 from the germline V gene are MNHEY and SVGEGT.

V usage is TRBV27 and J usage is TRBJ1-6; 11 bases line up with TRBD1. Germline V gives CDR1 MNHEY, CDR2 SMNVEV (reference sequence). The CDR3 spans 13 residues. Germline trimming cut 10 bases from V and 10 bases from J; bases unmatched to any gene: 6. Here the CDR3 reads CATGQGADSPLHF. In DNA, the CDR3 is TGTGCCACCGGACAGGGGGCTGACTCACCCCTCCACTTT.

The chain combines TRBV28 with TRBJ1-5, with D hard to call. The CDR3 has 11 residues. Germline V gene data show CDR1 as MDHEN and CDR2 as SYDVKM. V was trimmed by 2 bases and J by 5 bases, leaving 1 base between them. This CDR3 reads CASSLDQPQHF. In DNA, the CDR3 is TGTGCCAGCAGTTTAGATCAGCCCCAGCATTTT.

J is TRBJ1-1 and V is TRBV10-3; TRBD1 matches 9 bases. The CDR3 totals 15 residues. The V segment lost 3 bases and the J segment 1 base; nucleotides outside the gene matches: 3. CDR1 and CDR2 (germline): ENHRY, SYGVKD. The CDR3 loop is CAISERTGANTEAFF. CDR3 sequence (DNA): TGTGCCATCAGTGAACGGACAGGGGCGAACACTGAAGCTTTCTTT.

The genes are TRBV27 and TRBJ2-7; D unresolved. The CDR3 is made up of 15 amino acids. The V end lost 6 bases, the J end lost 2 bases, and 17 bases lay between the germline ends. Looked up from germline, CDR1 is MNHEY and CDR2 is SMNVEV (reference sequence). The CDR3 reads CASSQSRPGTYEQYF. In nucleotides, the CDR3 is TGTGCCAGCAGCCAGAGTCGTCCCGGAACCTACGAGCAGTACTTC.

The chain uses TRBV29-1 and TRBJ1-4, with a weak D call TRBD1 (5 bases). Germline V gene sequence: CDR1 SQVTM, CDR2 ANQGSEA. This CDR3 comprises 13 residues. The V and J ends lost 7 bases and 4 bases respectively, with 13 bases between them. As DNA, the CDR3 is TGCAGCGCCGAAGGCCAGGGTAATGAAAAACTGTTTTTT. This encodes CSAEGQGNEKLFF.

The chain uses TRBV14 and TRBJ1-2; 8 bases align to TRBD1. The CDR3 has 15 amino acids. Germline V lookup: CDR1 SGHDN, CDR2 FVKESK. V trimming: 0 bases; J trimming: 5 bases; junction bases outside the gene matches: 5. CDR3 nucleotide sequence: TGTGCCAGCAGCCAAGAACAGGGGGGCACTTATGGCTACACCTTC. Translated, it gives CASSQEQGGTYGYTF.

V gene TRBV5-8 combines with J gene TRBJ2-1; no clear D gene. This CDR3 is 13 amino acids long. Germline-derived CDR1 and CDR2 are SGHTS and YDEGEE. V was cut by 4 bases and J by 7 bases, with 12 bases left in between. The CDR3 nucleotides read TGTGCCAGCAGCCCTGTGTCTTGGAATGAGCAGTTCTTC. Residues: CASSPVSWNEQFF. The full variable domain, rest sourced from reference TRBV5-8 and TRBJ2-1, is EAGVTQSPTHLIKTRGQQATLRCSPISGHTSVYWYQQALGLGLQFLLWYDEGEERNRGNFPPRFSGRQFPNYSSELNVNALELEDSALYLCASSPVSWNEQFFGPGTRLTVL.

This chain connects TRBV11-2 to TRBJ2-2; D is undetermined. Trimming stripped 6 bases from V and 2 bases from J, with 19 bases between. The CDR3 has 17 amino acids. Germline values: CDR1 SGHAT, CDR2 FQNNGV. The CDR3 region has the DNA TGTGCCAGCAGACCTACCCGGAGAAGCAGAAACACCGGGGAGCTGTTTTTT. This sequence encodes CASRPTRRSRNTGELFF.

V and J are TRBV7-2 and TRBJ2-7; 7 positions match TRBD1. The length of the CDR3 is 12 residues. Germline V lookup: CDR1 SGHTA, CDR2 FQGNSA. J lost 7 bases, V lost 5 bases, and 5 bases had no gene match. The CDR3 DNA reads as TGTGCCAGCAGCATACAGGGGCTAGAGCAGTACTTC. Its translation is CASSIQGLEQYF.

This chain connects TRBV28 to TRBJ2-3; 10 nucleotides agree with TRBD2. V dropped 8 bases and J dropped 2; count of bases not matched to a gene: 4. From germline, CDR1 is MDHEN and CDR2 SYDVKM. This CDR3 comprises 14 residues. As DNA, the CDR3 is TGTGCCAGCCGACTAGCGGGTAACACAGATACGCAGTATTTT. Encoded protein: CASRLAGNTDTQYF.

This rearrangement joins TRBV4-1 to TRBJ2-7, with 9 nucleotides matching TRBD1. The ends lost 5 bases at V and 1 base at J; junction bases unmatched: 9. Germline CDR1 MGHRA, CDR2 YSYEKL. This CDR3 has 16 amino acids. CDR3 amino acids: CASSSVGTGLSYEQYF. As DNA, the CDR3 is TGCGCCAGCAGCTCAGTCGGGACAGGGCTGTCCTACGAGCAGTACTTC.

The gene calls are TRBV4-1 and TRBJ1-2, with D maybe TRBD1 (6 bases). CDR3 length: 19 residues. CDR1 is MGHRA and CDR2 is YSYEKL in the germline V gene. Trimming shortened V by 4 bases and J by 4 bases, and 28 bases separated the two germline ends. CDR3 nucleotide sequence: TGCGCCAGCAGCCGCGACCGCGACTCAGCACAGGGTTCAACCTATGGCTACACCTTC. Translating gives CASSRDRDSAQGSTYGYTF.

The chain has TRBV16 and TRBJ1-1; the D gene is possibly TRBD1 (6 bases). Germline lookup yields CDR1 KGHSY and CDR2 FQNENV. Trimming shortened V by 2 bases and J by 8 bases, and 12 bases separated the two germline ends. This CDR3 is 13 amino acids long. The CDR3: CASSQSVGTEAFF. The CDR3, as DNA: TGTGCCAGCAGCCAAAGCGTCGGGACAGAAGCTTTCTTT.

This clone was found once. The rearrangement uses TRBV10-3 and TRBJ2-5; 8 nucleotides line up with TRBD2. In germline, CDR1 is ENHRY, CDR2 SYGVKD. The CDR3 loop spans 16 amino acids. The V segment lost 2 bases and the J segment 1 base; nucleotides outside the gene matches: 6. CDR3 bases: TGTGCCATCAGTGAGCCAGGGCGGGGGGCCCAAGAGACCCAGTACTTC. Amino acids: CAISEPGRGAQETQYF.

CDR3 sequence: CATSRDSSSYNEQFF. In DNA form, the CDR3 reads TGTGCCACCAGCAGAGATAGCAGCTCCTACAATGAGCAGTTCTTC. V usage is TRBV15 and J usage is TRBJ2-1; D call uncertain. V gave up 0 bases and J gave up 0 bases, with 6 bases separating them. The CDR3 is 15 residues long. The germline CDR1 and CDR2 sequences are LNHNV and YYDKDF (reference sequence).

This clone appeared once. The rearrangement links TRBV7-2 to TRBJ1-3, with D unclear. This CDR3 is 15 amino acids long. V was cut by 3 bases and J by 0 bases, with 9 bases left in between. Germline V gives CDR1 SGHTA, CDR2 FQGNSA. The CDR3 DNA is TGTGCCAGCAGCTTTGGAACCCCCTCTGGAAACACCATATATTTT. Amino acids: CASSFGTPSGNTIYF.

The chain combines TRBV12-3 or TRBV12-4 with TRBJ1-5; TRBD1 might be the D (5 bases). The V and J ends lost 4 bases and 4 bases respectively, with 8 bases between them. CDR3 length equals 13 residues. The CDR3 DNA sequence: TGTGCCAGCAGTTGGGGGGAGAATCAGCCCCAGCATTTT. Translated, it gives CASSWGENQPQHF.

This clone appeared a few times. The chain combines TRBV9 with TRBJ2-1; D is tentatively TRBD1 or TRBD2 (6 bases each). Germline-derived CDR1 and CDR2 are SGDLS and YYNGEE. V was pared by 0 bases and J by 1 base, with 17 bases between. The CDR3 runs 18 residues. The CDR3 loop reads CASSVVGQTGTSYNEQFF. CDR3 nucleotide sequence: TGTGCCAGCAGCGTAGTGGGACAAACCGGGACTTCCTACAATGAGCAGTTCTTC.

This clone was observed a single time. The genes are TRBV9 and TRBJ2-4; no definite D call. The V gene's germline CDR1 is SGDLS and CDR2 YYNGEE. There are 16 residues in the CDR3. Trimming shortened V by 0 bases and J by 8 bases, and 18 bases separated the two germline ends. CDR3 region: CASSVGGRSRVDIQYF. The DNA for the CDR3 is TGTGCCAGCAGCGTAGGAGGTAGATCTAGGGTTGACATTCAGTACTTC.

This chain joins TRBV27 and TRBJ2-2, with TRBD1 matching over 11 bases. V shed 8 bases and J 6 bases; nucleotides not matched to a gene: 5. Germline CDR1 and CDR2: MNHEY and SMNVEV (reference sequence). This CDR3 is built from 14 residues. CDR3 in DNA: TGTGCCAGCGGAGGGACAGGGGGTCCCGGGGAGCTGTTTTTT. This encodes CASGGTGGPGELFF.

The DNA of the CDR3 is TGTGCCAGCAGCCAAGGTGTTCGAGGCACTGAAGCTTTCTTT. It specifies CASSQGVRGTEAFF. This chain uses TRBV3-1 (or the pseudogene TRBV3-2) with TRBJ1-1; D call uncertain. Germline values: CDR1 LGHDT, CDR2 YNNKEL (reference sequence). V shed 1 base and J shed 4 bases, with 10 bases lying between them. The CDR3 has 14 amino acids.

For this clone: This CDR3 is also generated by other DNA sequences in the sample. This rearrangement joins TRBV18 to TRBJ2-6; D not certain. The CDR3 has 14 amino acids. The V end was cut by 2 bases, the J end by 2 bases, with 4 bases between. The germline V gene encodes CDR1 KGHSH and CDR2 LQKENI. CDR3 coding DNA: TGTGCCAGCTCACCAGGGACTGGGGCCAACGTCCTGACTTTC. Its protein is CASSPGTGANVLTF.

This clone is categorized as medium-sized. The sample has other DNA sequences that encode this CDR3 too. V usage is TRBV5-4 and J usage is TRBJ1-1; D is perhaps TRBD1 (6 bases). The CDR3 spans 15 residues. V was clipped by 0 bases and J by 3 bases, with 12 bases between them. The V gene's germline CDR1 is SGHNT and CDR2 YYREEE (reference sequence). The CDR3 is CASSLGQGLDTEAFF. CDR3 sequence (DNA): TGTGCCAGCAGCTTGGGGCAGGGGCTGGACACTGAAGCTTTCTTT.